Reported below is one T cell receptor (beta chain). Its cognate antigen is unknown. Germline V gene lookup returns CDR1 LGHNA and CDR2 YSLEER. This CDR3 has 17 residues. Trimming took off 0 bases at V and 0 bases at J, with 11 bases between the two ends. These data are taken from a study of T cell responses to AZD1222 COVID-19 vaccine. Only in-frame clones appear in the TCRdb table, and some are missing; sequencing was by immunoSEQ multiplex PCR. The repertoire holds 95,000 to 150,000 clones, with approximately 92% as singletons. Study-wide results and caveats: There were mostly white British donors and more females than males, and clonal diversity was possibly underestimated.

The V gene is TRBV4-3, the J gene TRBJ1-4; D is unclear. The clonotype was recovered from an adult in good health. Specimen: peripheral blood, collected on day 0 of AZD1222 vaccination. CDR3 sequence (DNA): TGCGCCAGCAGCCAAGAACGAAAGGGTGCAACTAATGAAAAACTGTTTTTT. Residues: CASSQERKGATNEKLFF.